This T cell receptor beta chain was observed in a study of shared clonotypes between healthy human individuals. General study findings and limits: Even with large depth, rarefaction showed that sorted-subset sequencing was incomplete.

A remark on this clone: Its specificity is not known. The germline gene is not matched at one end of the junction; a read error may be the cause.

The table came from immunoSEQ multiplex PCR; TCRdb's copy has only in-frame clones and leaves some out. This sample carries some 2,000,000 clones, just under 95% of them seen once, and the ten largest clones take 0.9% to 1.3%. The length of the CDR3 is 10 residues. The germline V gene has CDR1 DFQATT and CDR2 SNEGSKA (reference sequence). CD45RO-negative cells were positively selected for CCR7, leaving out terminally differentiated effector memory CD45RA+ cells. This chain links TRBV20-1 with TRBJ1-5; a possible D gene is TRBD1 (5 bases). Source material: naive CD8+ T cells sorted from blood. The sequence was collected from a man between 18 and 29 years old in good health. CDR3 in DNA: TGCAGTGCTCACTCGCCTACCGGGGCTTTT. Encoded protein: CSAHSPTGAF.